The 25 T cell receptor beta chains reported below all come from one sample, sequenced in a study of OX40 agonist ivuxolimab in advanced cancers. Profiling relied on immunoSEQ multiplex PCR, and the TCRdb table lists in-frame clones only, not all of them. The table shows about 32,000 clones, with around 81% occurring only once. This specimen consisted of CD4+ or CD8+ T cells sorted from blood, obtained in a trial of the OX40 agonist ivuxolimab. The receptors were gathered from an adult with an advanced solid tumor such as melanoma, head and neck, liver or kidney cancer.

This sequence joins TRBV10-3 and TRBJ1-3; TRBD1 agrees at 7 bases. CDR1 and CDR2 from the germline V gene are ENHRY and SYGVKD. The ends lost 6 bases at V and 0 bases at J; junction bases unmatched: 5. This CDR3 spans 15 amino acids. The DNA for the CDR3 is TGTGCCATCAGGACAGGGTCCCACTCTGGAAACACCATATATTTT. It codes for CAIRTGSHSGNTIYF.

The chain carries TRBV5-1 and TRBJ2-7, with TRBD1 matching 8 bases. V lost 4 bases and J lost 3; bases outside the gene matches: 6. The germline gives CDR1 SGHRS, CDR2 YFSETQ. The CDR3 consists of 14 residues. The CDR3 DNA sequence: TGCGCCAGCAGCCAACCGGGACAGGTCTACGAGCAGTACTTC. Translation gives CASSQPGQVYEQYF.

The V call is TRBV5-4, the J call TRBJ2-2; D is possibly TRBD1 (6 bases). Trimming pared 3 bases from V and 2 bases from J, leaving 8 bases between. Germline assignment: CDR1 SGHNT and CDR2 YYREEE (reference sequence). The CDR3 extends over 14 amino acids. In DNA, the CDR3 is TGTGCCAGCAGCTCGGACAGAAACACCGGGGAGCTGTTTTTT. This encodes CASSSDRNTGELFF.

V gene TRBV7-3 combines with J gene TRBJ2-3; D not resolved. This CDR3 is 15 amino acids long. The V gene's germline CDR1 is SGHTA and CDR2 FQGTGA. The germline V and J ends were trimmed by 3 bases and 3 bases, with 13 bases remaining between them. This CDR3 reads CASSFYGLATDTQYF. DNA of the CDR3: TGTGCCAGCAGCTTTTATGGGTTAGCAACAGATACGCAGTATTTT. Full variable domain (missing parts from reference TRBV7-3 and TRBJ2-3): GAGVSQTPSNKVTEKGKYVELRCDPISGHTALYWYRQSLGQGPEFLIYFQGTGAADDSGLPNDRFFAVRPEGSVSTLKIQRTERGDSAVYLCASSFYGLATDTQYFGPGTRLTVL.

This chain links TRBV5-1 with TRBJ1-2; D remains unclear. Between the trimmed V and J ends, which lost 3 bases and 8 bases, there was a span of 11 bases. Germline loops: CDR1 SGHRS, CDR2 YFSETQ. CDR3 size: 12 residues. CDR3 amino acids: CASSWDKGGYTF. The DNA for the CDR3 is TGCGCCAGCAGCTGGGATAAGGGCGGCTACACCTTC.

This clone turned up a few times. The V call is TRBV5-1, the J call TRBJ2-7; D is unclear. Per germline, CDR1 SGHRS and CDR2 YFSETQ. Trimming took 3 bases from V and 0 from J, leaving 10 bases between them. This CDR3 has 14 amino acids. The CDR3 bases are TGCGCCAGCAGCTGGCAGGCCAGCTCCTACGAGCAGTACTTC. Residues: CASSWQASSYEQYF.

This clone was observed a handful of times. The CDR3 spells CASSGGVFQYNSPLHF. As DNA, the CDR3 is TGTGCCAGCAGCGGGGGGGTTTTCCAGTATAATTCACCCCTCCACTTT. The chain couples TRBV5-6 to TRBJ1-6, with a weak D call TRBD1 (5 bases). CDR1 and CDR2 from the germline V gene are SGHDT and YYEEEE. There are 16 residues in the CDR3. Trimming cost V 4 bases and J 4 bases, with 15 bases left between them.

V is TRBV7-3 and J is TRBJ2-3, with TRBD1 identical over 11 bases. After removal of 4 bases from V and 4 bases from J, the junction contained 4 bases not matched to a gene. CDR3 length: 15 residues. Germline V CDR1 and CDR2: SGHTA, FQGTGA. CDR3 sequence reads: CASSSDRGQADTQYF. The DNA for the CDR3 is TGTGCCAGCAGCTCGGACAGGGGGCAAGCAGATACGCAGTATTTT.

The J gene is TRBJ1-1, the V gene TRBV5-1; 9 nucleotides match TRBD1. Per the germline V gene, CDR1 is SGHRS and CDR2 is YFSETQ. The CDR3 is 16 residues long. Losses at the gene ends were 2 bases for V and 4 bases for J; bases not matched to a gene: 9. The CDR3 DNA sequence: TGCGCCAGCAGCTTCGGGACAGGGTTCTCGGGCACTGAAGCTTTCTTT. This translates into CASSFGTGFSGTEAFF.

The chain uses TRBV7-6 and TRBJ2-7; TRBD2 aligns across 8 bases. This CDR3 is 14 amino acids long. Unmatched junction bases numbered 5, after V lost 5 bases and J lost 2 bases. Per the germline V gene, CDR1 is SGHVS and CDR2 is FNYEAQ. The CDR3 here is CASSRSGAAYEQYF. The CDR3 DNA follows: TGTGCCAGCAGCCGTAGCGGGGCAGCCTACGAGCAGTACTTC.

Of note for this clone: The same CDR3 is also encoded by other DNA sequences in this sample. The V and J genes are TRBV6-1 and TRBJ1-1; no clear D. Between the trimmed V and J ends, which lost 6 bases and 2 bases, there was a span of 10 bases. This CDR3 has 13 residues. Germline values: CDR1 MNHNS, CDR2 SASEGT. This chain's CDR3 is CASREDGNTEAFF. Written as DNA, the CDR3 is TGTGCCAGCAGGGAGGACGGAAACACTGAAGCTTTCTTT.

The DNA of the CDR3 is TGTGCCAGCATAGGGACCTCTGGGGCCAACGTCCTGACTTTC. Translated: CASIGTSGANVLTF. This chain connects TRBV6-5 to TRBJ2-6; the D gene could be TRBD1 or TRBD2 (5 bases each). CDR1 MNHEY and CDR2 SVGAGI come from the germline V gene. The length of the CDR3 is 14 residues. The ends were cut back, 7 bases at V and 0 bases at J, with 7 bases in the middle.

CDR3 sequence (DNA): TGCGCCAGCAGCCTTAGCGGGGAAGGGACCCAGTACTTC. Its protein is CASSLSGEGTQYF. The rearrangement joins TRBV4-1 to TRBJ2-5; 8 nucleotides line up with TRBD2. The CDR3 covers 13 residues. V lost 4 bases to trimming and J lost 7 bases; unmatched junction nucleotides: 5. Germline V gene lookup returns CDR1 MGHRA and CDR2 YSYEKL.

V is TRBV6-5 and J is TRBJ1-6; D ambiguous. The germline V gene has CDR1 MNHEY and CDR2 SVGAGI. V was shortened by 0 bases and J by 9 bases, with 15 bases between the two germline ends. The CDR3 totals 16 residues. CDR3 protein: CASSYSMADGASPLHF. For the CDR3, the DNA is TGTGCCAGCAGTTACTCGATGGCCGATGGAGCTTCACCCCTCCACTTT.

A few counts support this clone. The chain is built from TRBV30 and TRBJ2-2; the D gene is possibly TRBD2 (5 bases). The length of the CDR3 is 18 residues. Per the germline V gene, CDR1 is GTSNPN and CDR2 is SVGIG (reference sequence). V was clipped by 4 bases and J by 0 bases, with 21 bases between them. CDR3 coding DNA: TGTGCCTGGAAAAGAGGGATGCTAAGCGGTGCGAACACCGGGGAGCTGTTTTTT. Amino acids: CAWKRGMLSGANTGELFF.

The chain recombines TRBV10-1 with TRBJ2-7; a possible D gene is TRBD1 (5 bases). The CDR3 runs to 13 residues. Germline V lookup: CDR1 WNHNN, CDR2 SYGVQD (reference sequence). Trimming left V 9 bases short and J 5 bases short, with 17 bases between. The CDR3 here is CASRIRKGDEQYF. The CDR3 DNA follows: TGCGCCAGTCGGATAAGGAAAGGGGACGAGCAGTACTTC.

The chain is built from TRBV6-4 and TRBJ2-1; the match to TRBD2 covers 12 bases. Looked up from germline, CDR1 is MRHNA and CDR2 is SNTAGT. CDR3 length equals 15 residues. Trimming cost V 6 bases and J 9 bases; bases outside gene matches: 9. This CDR3 is CASSLTSGSVSEQFF. The DNA of the CDR3 is TGTGCCAGCAGCCTGACTAGCGGGAGTGTCAGTGAGCAGTTCTTC.

This rearrangement joins TRBV28 to TRBJ2-1; 10 positions agree with TRBD2. Germline V gene lookup returns CDR1 MDHEN and CDR2 SYDVKM. Losses at the gene ends were 2 bases for V and 7 bases for J; bases not matched to a gene: 14. The CDR3 is 18 residues long. CDR3 in amino acids: CASSLIGIASGRLNEQFF. The CDR3 bases are TGTGCCAGCAGTTTAATCGGAATTGCTAGCGGGAGACTAAATGAGCAGTTCTTC.

This chain connects TRBV2 to TRBJ1-3; D may be TRBD1 (6 bases). The CDR3 extends over 15 amino acids. Trimming stripped 2 bases from V and 5 bases from J, with 13 bases between. From germline, CDR1 is SNHLY and CDR2 FYNNEI. For the CDR3, the DNA is TGTGCCAGCAGTGAAAGGGGGGGCTTTAGAAACACCATATATTTT. It codes for CASSERGGFRNTIYF.

V usage is TRBV6-6 and J usage is TRBJ2-2; possible D gene TRBD2, 5 bases. V was trimmed by 7 bases and J by 6 bases, leaving 6 bases between them. The CDR3 has 11 residues. The V gene's germline CDR1 is MNHNY and CDR2 SVGAGI (reference sequence). DNA of the CDR3: TGTGCCAGCATGAGGGCCGGGGAGCTGTTTTTT. Protein: CASMRAGELFF.

In DNA, the CDR3 is TGTGCCAGCTCACAGGGAGCGGACGGGGAGCTGTTTTTT. This gives the protein CASSQGADGELFF. The V gene is TRBV18, the J gene TRBJ2-2; tentatively, D is TRBD2 (5 bases). CDR1 and CDR2 from the germline V gene are KGHSH and LQKENI. The CDR3 contains 13 residues. Trimming left V 4 bases short and J 7 bases short, with 10 bases between.

This chain connects TRBV11-3 to TRBJ2-3, with 9 bases identical to TRBD2. Germline values: CDR1 SGHNT, CDR2 YENEEA. This CDR3 comprises 18 residues. Germline trimming cut 3 bases from V and 0 bases from J; bases unmatched to any gene: 10. The CDR3 DNA is TGTGCCAGCAGCTTGGGGGCCTCGGCGGGAGGGAGCACAGATACGCAGTATTTT. Translated: CASSLGASAGGSTDTQYF.

CDR3 nucleotide sequence: TGTGCCAGTAGTATAGTTCCCCGAGGGGGCTACACCTTC. Translating gives CASSIVPRGGYTF. The chain carries TRBV19 and TRBJ1-2; unclear D gene. V lost 1 base, J lost 8 bases, and 11 bases lay in between. Germline CDR1 is LNHDA and CDR2 is SQIVND (reference sequence). The CDR3 sequence is 13 residues long. Using reference TRBV19 and TRBJ1-2 for the parts outside the CDR3, the full variable domain is DGGITQSPKYLFRKEGQNVTLSCEQNLNHDAMYWYRQDPGQGLRLIYYSQIVNDFQKGDIAEGYSVSREKKESFPLTVTSAQKNPTAFYLCASSIVPRGGYTFGSGTRLTVV.

The V and J genes are TRBV11-2 and TRBJ2-1, with 12 bases lining up with TRBD2. The CDR3 sequence is 15 residues long. In germline, CDR1 is SGHAT, CDR2 FQNNGV. J lost 4 bases, V lost 5 bases, and 3 bases had no gene match. CDR3 protein: CASSRLAGAYNEQFF. CDR3 coding DNA: TGTGCCAGCAGCCGACTAGCGGGGGCTTACAATGAGCAGTTCTTC.

The DNA of the CDR3 is TGTGCCAGCACCCCGCGGGCGGGGGGCGTAAACACCGGGGAGCTGTTTTTT. Protein product: CASTPRAGGVNTGELFF. The chain has TRBV9 and TRBJ2-2; TRBD2 matches at 8 bases. This CDR3 contains 17 residues. Germline values: CDR1 SGDLS, CDR2 YYNGEE. J lost 2 bases, V lost 6 bases, and 12 bases had no gene match.